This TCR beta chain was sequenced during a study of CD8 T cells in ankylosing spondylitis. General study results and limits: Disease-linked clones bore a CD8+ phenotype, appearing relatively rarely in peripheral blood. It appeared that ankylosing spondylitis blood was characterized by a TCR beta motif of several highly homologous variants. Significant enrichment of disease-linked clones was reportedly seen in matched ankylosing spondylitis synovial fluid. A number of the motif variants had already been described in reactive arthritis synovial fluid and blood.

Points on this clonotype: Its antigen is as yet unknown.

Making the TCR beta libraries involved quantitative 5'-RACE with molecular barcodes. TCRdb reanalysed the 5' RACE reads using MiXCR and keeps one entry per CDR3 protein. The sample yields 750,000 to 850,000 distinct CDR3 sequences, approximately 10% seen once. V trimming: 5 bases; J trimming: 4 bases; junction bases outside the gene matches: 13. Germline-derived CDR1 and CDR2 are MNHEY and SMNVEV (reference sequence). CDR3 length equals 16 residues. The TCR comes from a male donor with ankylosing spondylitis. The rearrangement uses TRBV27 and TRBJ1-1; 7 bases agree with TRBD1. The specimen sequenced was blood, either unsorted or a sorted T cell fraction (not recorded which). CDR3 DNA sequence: TGTGCCAGCAGTCCGTTTCAGGGGGGCCCCCCCACTGAAGCTTTCTTT. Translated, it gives CASSPFQGGPPTEAFF.